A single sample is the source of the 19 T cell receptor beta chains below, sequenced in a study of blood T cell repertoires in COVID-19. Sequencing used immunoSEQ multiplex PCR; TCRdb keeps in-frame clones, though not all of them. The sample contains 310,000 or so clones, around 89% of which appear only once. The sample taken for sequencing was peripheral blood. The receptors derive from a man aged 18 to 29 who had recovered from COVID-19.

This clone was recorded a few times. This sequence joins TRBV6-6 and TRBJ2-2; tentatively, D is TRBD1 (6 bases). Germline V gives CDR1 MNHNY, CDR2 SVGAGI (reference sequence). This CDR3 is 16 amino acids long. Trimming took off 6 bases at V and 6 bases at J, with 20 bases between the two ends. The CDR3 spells CASRNDPRGRAGELFF. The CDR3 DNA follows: TGTGCCAGCAGGAACGACCCCAGGGGAAGGGCCGGGGAGCTGTTTTTT.

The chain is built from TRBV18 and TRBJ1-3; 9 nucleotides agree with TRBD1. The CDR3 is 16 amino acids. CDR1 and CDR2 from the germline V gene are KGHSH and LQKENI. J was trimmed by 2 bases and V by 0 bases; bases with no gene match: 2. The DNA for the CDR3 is TGTGCCAGCTCACCACCGGGACAGGGTACTGGAAACACCATATATTTT. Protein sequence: CASSPPGQGTGNTIYF.

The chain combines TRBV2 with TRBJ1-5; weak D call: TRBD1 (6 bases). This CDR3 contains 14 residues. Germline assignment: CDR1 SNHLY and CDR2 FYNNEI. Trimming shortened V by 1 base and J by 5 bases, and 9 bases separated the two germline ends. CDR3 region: CASSEEPGDQPQHF. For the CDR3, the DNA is TGTGCCAGCAGTGAAGAGCCAGGGGATCAGCCCCAGCATTTT.

CDR3 residues: CASSLAPSGANVLTF. CDR3 DNA sequence: TGTGCCAGCAGCTTAGCTCCATCTGGGGCCAACGTCCTGACTTTC. The chain carries TRBV7-9 and TRBJ2-6, with D unresolved. The CDR3 totals 15 residues. CDR1 is SEHNR, CDR2 FQNEAQ, per germline (reference sequence). The V and J ends lost 0 bases and 1 base respectively, with 4 bases between them. The full variable domain, in which reference TRBV7-9 and TRBJ2-6 provide the parts outside the CDR3, is DTGVSQNPRHKITKRGQNVTFRCDPISEHNRLYWYRQTLGQGPEFLTYFQNEAQLEKSRLLSDRFSAERPKGSFSTLEIQRTEQGDSAMYLCASSLAPSGANVLTFGAGSRLTVL.

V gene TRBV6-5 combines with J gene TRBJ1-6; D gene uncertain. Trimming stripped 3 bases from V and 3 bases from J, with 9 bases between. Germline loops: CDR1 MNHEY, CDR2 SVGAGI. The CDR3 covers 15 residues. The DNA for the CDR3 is TGTGCCAGCAGTTATGAGGCGGTCTATAATTCACCCCTCCACTTT. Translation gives CASSYEAVYNSPLHF.

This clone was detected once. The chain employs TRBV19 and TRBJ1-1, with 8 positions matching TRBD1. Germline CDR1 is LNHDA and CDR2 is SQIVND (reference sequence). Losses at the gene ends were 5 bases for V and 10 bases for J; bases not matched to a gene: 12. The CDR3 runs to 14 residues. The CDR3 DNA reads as TGTGCCAGTAGTGACCCAGGGGGCGTTTGGCGAGCTTTCTTT. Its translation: CASSDPGGVWRAFF.

CDR3 coding DNA: TGTGCCAGCAGCCTCGGACTCACCAACAATGAGCAGTTCTTC. It encodes CASSLGLTNNEQFF. The chain uses TRBV13 and TRBJ2-1; possibly TRBD2 for D (5 bases). The germline gives CDR1 PRHDT, CDR2 FYEKMQ (reference sequence). This CDR3 has 14 amino acids. V was clipped by 5 bases and J by 5 bases, with 13 bases between them.

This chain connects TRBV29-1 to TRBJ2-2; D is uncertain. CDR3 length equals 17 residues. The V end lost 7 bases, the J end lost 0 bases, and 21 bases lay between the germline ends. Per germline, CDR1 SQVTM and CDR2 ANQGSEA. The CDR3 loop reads CSAAPTARIPNTGELFF. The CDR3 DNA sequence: TGCAGCGCCGCCCCCACAGCCAGGATACCGAACACCGGGGAGCTGTTTTTT.

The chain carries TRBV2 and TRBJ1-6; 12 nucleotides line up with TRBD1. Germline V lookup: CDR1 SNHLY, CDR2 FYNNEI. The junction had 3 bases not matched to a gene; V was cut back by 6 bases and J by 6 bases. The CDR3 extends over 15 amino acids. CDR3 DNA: TGTGCCAGCAGGGGACAGGGGGCCTTTAATTCACCCCTCCACTTT. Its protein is CASRGQGAFNSPLHF.

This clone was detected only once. The chain's CDR3 is CASSSTGVVDGYTF. Here the CDR3 DNA reads TGTGCCAGCAGCTCGACGGGTGTAGTGGATGGCTACACCTTC. J is TRBJ1-2 and V is TRBV6-5, with unresolved D. The germline gives CDR1 MNHEY, CDR2 SVGAGI. With 6 bases removed from V and 6 bases from J, the gap between germline ends came to 17 bases. CDR3 length equals 14 residues.

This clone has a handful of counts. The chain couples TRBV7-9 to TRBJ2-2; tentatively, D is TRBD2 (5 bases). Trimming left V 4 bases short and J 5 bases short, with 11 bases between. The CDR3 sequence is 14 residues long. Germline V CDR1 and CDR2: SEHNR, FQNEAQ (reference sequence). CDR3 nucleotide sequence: TGTGCCAGCAGCTCCCTGGGAGATACCGGGGAGCTGTTTTTT. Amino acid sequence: CASSSLGDTGELFF.

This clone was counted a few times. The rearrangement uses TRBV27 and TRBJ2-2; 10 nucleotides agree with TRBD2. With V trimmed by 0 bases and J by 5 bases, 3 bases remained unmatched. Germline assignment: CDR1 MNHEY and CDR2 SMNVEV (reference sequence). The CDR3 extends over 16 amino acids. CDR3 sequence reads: CASSLSPSGRTGELFF. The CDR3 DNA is TGTGCCAGCAGTTTATCGCCTAGCGGGAGAACCGGGGAGCTGTTTTTT.

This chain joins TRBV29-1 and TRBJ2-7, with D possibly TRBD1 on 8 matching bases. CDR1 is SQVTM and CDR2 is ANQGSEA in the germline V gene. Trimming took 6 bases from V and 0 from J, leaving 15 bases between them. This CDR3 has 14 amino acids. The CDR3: CSVGGTGPSYEQYF. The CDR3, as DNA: TGCAGCGTGGGGGGGACAGGACCCTCCTACGAGCAGTACTTC.

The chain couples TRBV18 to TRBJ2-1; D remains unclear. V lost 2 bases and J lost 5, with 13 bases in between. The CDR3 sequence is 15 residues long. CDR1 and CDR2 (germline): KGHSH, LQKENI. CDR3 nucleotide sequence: TGTGCCAGCTCACCATGGGCAGCTCAGGACAATGAGCAGTTCTTC. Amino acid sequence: CASSPWAAQDNEQFF.

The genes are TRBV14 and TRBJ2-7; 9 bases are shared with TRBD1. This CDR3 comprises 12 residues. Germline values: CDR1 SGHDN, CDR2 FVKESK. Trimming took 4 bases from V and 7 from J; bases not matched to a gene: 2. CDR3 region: CASSLGTGEQYF. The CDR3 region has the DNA TGTGCCAGCAGCCTCGGGACAGGGGAGCAGTACTTC.

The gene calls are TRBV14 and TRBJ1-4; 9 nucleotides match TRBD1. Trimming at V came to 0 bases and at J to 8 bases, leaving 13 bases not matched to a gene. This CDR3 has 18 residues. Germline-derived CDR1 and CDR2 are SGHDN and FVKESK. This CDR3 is CASSQDWGQGGISEKLFF. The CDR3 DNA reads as TGTGCCAGCAGCCAAGACTGGGGACAGGGAGGGATAAGCGAAAAACTGTTTTTT.

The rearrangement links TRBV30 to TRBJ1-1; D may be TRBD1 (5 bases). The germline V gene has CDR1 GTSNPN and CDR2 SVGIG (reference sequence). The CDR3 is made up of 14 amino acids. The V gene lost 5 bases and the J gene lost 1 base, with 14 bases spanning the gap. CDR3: CAWASDIWNTEAFF. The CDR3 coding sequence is TGTGCCTGGGCTTCGGACATTTGGAACACTGAAGCTTTCTTT.

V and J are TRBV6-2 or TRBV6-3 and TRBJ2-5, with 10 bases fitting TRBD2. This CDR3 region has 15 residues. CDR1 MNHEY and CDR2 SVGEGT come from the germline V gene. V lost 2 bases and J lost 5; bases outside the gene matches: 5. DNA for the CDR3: TGTGCCAGCAGTTACCCTAGCGGGGGACGGGAGACCCAGTACTTC. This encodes CASSYPSGGRETQYF.

The CDR3 loop reads CASSGRQGEVYNEQFF. CDR3 sequence (DNA): TGTGCCAGCAGCGGGCGACAGGGGGAGGTCTACAATGAGCAGTTCTTC. J is TRBJ2-1 and V is TRBV21-1; the D call TRBD1 from the table was never checked on the DNA. TRBV21-1 is recorded as a pseudogene. The CDR3 has 16 residues.